These 27 T cell receptor beta chains came from one sample sequenced in a study of prognosis after radiotherapy for stage I lung cancer. The TCR beta CDR3 region was amplified from genomic DNA, with two rounds of multiplex PCR being used for the amplification. Primers specific to each TRBV and TRBJ gene drove first-round PCR. From the multiplex PCR reads, TCRdb called clonotypes with MiXCR, one entry per CDR3 protein. The sample records about 31,000 distinct CDR3 sequences, 32% being singletons. The sample in question was PBMCs, obtained before or after stereotactic body radiation therapy (not recorded which). The source is a donor over 45 with non-small cell lung cancer.

Many counts were recorded for this clonotype. This chain connects TRBV29-1 to TRBJ2-2; 7 bases match TRBD1. The CDR3 sequence is 14 residues long. Germline CDR1 and CDR2: SQVTM and ANQGSEA. Germline trimming cut 6 bases from V and 1 base from J; bases unmatched to any gene: 5. The DNA for the CDR3 is TGCAGCGTCAACCGGGACAGGAACACCGGGGAGCTGTTTTTT. It translates to CSVNRDRNTGELFF.

Notes on this clonotype: A far larger clone is one nucleotide away, so this likely arose from a read error. The V and J genes are TRBV2 and TRBJ2-1, with 8 bases fitting TRBD1. The end of the DNA fits TRBJ2-5 better, so the J call may be wrong. CDR1 SNHLY and CDR2 FYNNEI come from the germline V gene. The length of the CDR3 is 14 residues. The CDR3 DNA sequence: TGTGCCAGCAGTGACACAGGGGGAGCAGTGACCCAGTACTTC. Encoded protein: CASSDTGGAVTQYF.

This clonotype was counted ten times or more. The chain couples TRBV7-9 to TRBJ1-6; perhaps TRBD1 as D (6 bases). Germline V lookup: CDR1 SEHNR, CDR2 FQNEAQ (reference sequence). This CDR3 region has 15 residues. Trimming stripped 1 base from V and 8 bases from J, with 12 bases between. CDR3 loop: CASSLGAQGHSPLHF. The DNA of the CDR3 is TGTGCCAGCAGCTTAGGGGCCCAGGGGCATTCACCCCTCCACTTT.

On this clonotype: One base separates it from a far larger clone, so it is likely a read error. This chain connects TRBV12-3 or TRBV12-4 to TRBJ1-6, with a tentative D call TRBD1 (5 bases). The CDR3 consists of 12 residues. V was cut by 8 bases and J by 6 bases, with 8 bases left in between. This CDR3 is CASFQGNSPLHF. The CDR3 DNA reads TGTGCCAGCTTCCAGGGTAATTCACCCCTCCACTTT.

Remarks on this clonotype: At one of its ends the junction is not consistent with the germline gene, which may arise from a read error. The rearrangement joins TRBV12-3 or TRBV12-4 to TRBJ1-2, with D tentatively TRBD1 (5 bases). The CDR3 sequence is 13 residues long. CDR3 DNA: TGTGCCAGCAGTTGTGACAGTAACTATGTCTACACCTTC. Translating it yields CASSCDSNYVYTF.

This clonotype was found many times. Here the CDR3 reads CASTRLAGKDTQYF. The CDR3 coding sequence is TGCGCCAGCACCCGGCTAGCGGGAAAAGATACGCAGTATTTT. The V gene is TRBV5-1, the J gene TRBJ2-3; 9 bases are a match to TRBD2. Losses at the gene ends were 6 bases for V and 5 bases for J; bases not matched to a gene: 7. This CDR3 has 14 amino acids. Germline values: CDR1 SGHRS, CDR2 YFSETQ.

Notes on this clonotype: This may arise from a read error, as a much more abundant clone is one base away. This chain connects TRBV7-2 to TRBJ2-2, with no clear D. Germline V gives CDR1 SGHTA, CDR2 FQGNSA. Between the trimmed V and J ends, which lost 2 bases and 2 bases, there was a span of 15 bases. This CDR3 is built from 17 residues. The CDR3 DNA reads as TGTGCCAGCAGCTTAAATATCCGTTCAGCAAACACCGGGGAGCTGTTTTTT. It specifies CASSLNIRSANTGELFF.

The sample holds many counts of this clonotype. The rearrangement uses TRBV27 and TRBJ2-6; unclear D gene. This CDR3 region has 15 residues. Deletions cut 6 bases from V and 4 bases from J, with 13 bases between. The germline gives CDR1 MNHEY, CDR2 SMNVEV (reference sequence). CDR3 region: CASSPETSGANVLTF. CDR3 DNA sequence: TGTGCCAGCAGCCCCGAGACGTCCGGGGCCAACGTCCTGACTTTC.

In this sample, this clonotype turned up many times. The V and J genes are TRBV5-4 and TRBJ2-2, with TRBD2 matching over 7 bases. After removal of 7 bases from V and 3 bases from J, the junction contained 3 bases not matched to a gene. In germline, CDR1 is SGHNT, CDR2 YYREEE (reference sequence). This CDR3 contains 13 residues. DNA for the CDR3: TGTGCCAGCGTCCGGGGGGACACCGGGGAGCTGTTTTTT. As protein: CASVRGDTGELFF.

This clonotype was seen many times. The V gene is TRBV11-1, the J gene TRBJ1-3; no firm D call. V lost 5 bases, J lost 4 bases, and 9 bases lay in between. The CDR3 length is 13 residues. Germline V gene data show CDR1 as SGHAT and CDR2 as FQDESV (reference sequence). The CDR3 nucleotides are TGTGCCAGCAGCCCAGGACCCGGAAACACCATATATTTT. Protein sequence: CASSPGPGNTIYF.

About this clonotype: This likely reflects a read error, since a far larger clone is one base away. The J gene is TRBJ2-1, the V gene TRBV20-1; the match to TRBD2 covers 8 bases. This CDR3 spans 13 amino acids. Losses at the gene ends were 5 bases for V and 10 bases for J; bases not matched to a gene: 10. Germline V gene lookup returns CDR1 DFQATT and CDR2 SNEGSKA (reference sequence). The CDR3: CSAHLPGLVEQFF. CDR3 in DNA: TGCAGTGCTCACTTACCGGGACTAGTCGAGCAGTTCTTC.

Note on this clonotype: A read error may produce the germline difference seen at one junction end. The genes are TRBV2 and TRBJ2-1; either TRBD1 or TRBD2 may fit D (5 bases each). The CDR3 length is 16 residues. CDR1 is SNHLY and CDR2 is FYNNEI in the germline V gene. The CDR3 DNA reads TGTGCCAGCAGTGAAGCCCTTCTGGGACCGAAGGATGAGCAGCTCTTC. This codes for CASSEALLGPKDEQLF.

By its share, this clonotype is medium-sized. The chain couples TRBV6-1 to TRBJ2-7; possible D gene TRBD2, 6 bases. Germline assignment: CDR1 MNHNS and CDR2 SASEGT. This CDR3 comprises 16 residues. Trimming took 3 bases from V and 5 from J, leaving 20 bases between them. The CDR3 DNA reads TGTGCCAGCAGTGACCCAAATCGCAGGAGGGGTGACGAGCAGTACTTC. Residues: CASSDPNRRRGDEQYF.

As to this clonotype: This probably arose from a read error, given a far larger clone one base away. V gene TRBV24-1 combines with J gene TRBJ2-5; 8 bases line up with TRBD2. The J call may not be correct, given that the DNA end is closer to TRBJ2-1. Germline values: CDR1 KGHDR, CDR2 SFDVKD. The CDR3 is 15 amino acids. CDR3 loop: CATSEGTSTYNDQFF. CDR3 sequence (DNA): TGTGCCACCAGTGAGGGGACTAGTACCTACAATGATCAGTTCTTC.

This clonotype was counted many times. The chain has TRBV6-1 and TRBJ2-3; 10 bases align to TRBD1. CDR3 length: 16 amino acids. The V and J ends lost 4 bases and 4 bases, in that order; junction bases with no gene match: 8. The V gene's germline CDR1 is MNHNS and CDR2 SASEGT. CDR3 sequence (DNA): TGTGCCAGCAGTGCGTACCCGACAGGGGGCGCAGATACGCAGTATTTT. This encodes CASSAYPTGGADTQYF.

This clonotype was recorded a few times. A read error is likely, as this CDR3 ends without the conserved phenylalanine or tryptophan. The chain carries TRBV9 and TRBJ2-7, with TRBD2 as a possible D gene (6 bases). CDR3 size: 13 residues. The germline V gene encodes CDR1 SGDLS and CDR2 YYNGEE. Deletions cut 4 bases from V and 3 bases from J, with 11 bases between. Here the CDR3 DNA reads TGTGCCAGCAGCCCCGGGACTTACTACGAGCAGTACCTC. Encoded protein: CASSPGTYYEQYL.

With respect to this clonotype: Relative to the germline gene, one junction end is altered; a read error may explain this. The rearrangement links TRBV10-3 to TRBJ2-3; TRBD2 is a possible D gene (6 bases). The CDR3 extends over 19 amino acids. Germline V gives CDR1 ENHRY, CDR2 SYGVKD. CDR3 in amino acids: CATSESEGLADDLTDTQYF. In DNA form, the CDR3 reads TGTGCCACCAGTGAGTCGGAGGGATTAGCGGACGACCTCACAGATACGCAGTATTTT.

The V and J genes are TRBV6-2 or TRBV6-3 and TRBJ2-2; the D gene is possibly TRBD2 (5 bases). The CDR3 contains 16 residues. The germline V gene has CDR1 MNHEY and CDR2 SVGEGT. Here the CDR3 DNA reads TGTGCTAGTCAACCCGGTCTAGCCGTTAACACCGGGGAGCTGTTTTTT. This gives the protein CASQPGLAVNTGELFF.

On this clonotype: It differs at one base from a far larger clone, so likely a read error. The rearrangement links TRBV6-5 to TRBJ2-7; TRBD2 aligns across 8 bases. This CDR3 has 15 amino acids. Trimming took 5 bases from V and 3 from J; bases not matched to a gene: 9. The germline V gene has CDR1 MNHEY and CDR2 SVGAGI. The CDR3 DNA reads TGTGCCAGCAGTACACTAGCGGCAGTAGGCTACGAGCAGTACTTC. Translating it yields CASSTLAAVGYEQYF.

About this clonotype: This may come from a read error, since a much larger clone is one base off. This chain joins TRBV7-3 and TRBJ2-1; D is undetermined. Germline CDR1 is SGHTA and CDR2 is FQGTGA. This CDR3 spans 16 amino acids. V dropped 6 bases and J dropped 0 bases, with 15 bases sitting between them. CDR3 region: CASSKAVTSSYNEQFF. Written as DNA, the CDR3 is TGTGCCAGCAGTAAGGCCGTGACGAGCTCCTACAATGAGCAGTTCTTC. Complete variable domain (other parts from reference TRBV7-3 and TRBJ2-1): GAGVSQTPSNKVTEKGKYVELRCDPISGHTALYWYRQSLGQGPEFLIYFQGTGAADDSGLPNDRFFAVRPEGSVSTLKIQRTERGDSAVYLCASSKAVTSSYNEQFFGPGTRLTVL.

The table lists this clonotype with many counts. The rearrangement joins TRBV14 to TRBJ2-1, with D tentatively TRBD2 (5 bases). Trimming stripped 4 bases from V and 0 bases from J, with 16 bases between. The CDR3 length is 17 residues. The V gene's germline CDR1 is SGHDN and CDR2 FVKESK. The DNA for the CDR3 is TGTGCCAGCAGCCTACCCGGACTTTTTAGCTCCTACAATGAGCAGTTCTTC. It codes for CASSLPGLFSSYNEQFF.

The table lists this clonotype with many counts. The genes are TRBV4-1 and TRBJ2-7; TRBD1 aligns across 8 bases. The V and J ends lost 4 bases and 5 bases, in that order; junction bases with no gene match: 4. Germline V CDR1 and CDR2: MGHRA, YSYEKL. The CDR3 is 13 amino acids. The CDR3 loop is CASSLGQGHEQYF. As DNA, the CDR3 is TGCGCCAGCAGCCTCGGACAGGGCCACGAGCAGTACTTC.

This clonotype was seen ten or more times. This chain links TRBV3-1 with TRBJ2-5; 12 bases align to TRBD2. The germline gives CDR1 LGHDT, CDR2 YNNKEL (reference sequence). Losses at the gene ends were 8 bases for V and 4 bases for J; bases not matched to a gene: 5. This CDR3 region has 14 residues. CDR3 coding DNA: TGTGCCAGCCGCTGGACTAGCGGGACAGAGACCCAGTACTTC. Its translation: CASRWTSGTETQYF.

In its sample, this clonotype was seen many times. Just one base apart from a much larger clone, this may be a read error. The chain carries TRBV6-2 or TRBV6-3 and TRBJ2-1, with D tentatively TRBD2 (5 bases). CDR1 is MNHEY and CDR2 is SVGEGT in the germline V gene. V lost 5 bases, J lost 6 bases, and 17 bases lay in between. The CDR3 runs to 15 residues. The CDR3 spells CASSLGESWGNEQFF. For the CDR3, the DNA is TGTGCCAGCAGTCTCGGGGAGAGCTGGGGCAATGAGCAGTTCTTC.

This clonotype was detected many times. The chain joins TRBV19 to TRBJ2-7; TRBD2 matches 9 bases. The germline CDR1 and CDR2 sequences are LNHDA and SQIVND (reference sequence). The junction had 4 bases not matched to a gene; V was cut back by 5 bases and J by 2 bases. The CDR3 is 14 residues long. CDR3 in amino acids: CASSPAGGPYEQYF. The CDR3, as DNA: TGTGCCAGTAGTCCAGCGGGGGGACCCTACGAGCAGTACTTC.

This chain uses TRBV7-8 with TRBJ1-2; D is perhaps TRBD1 (6 bases). Trimming shortened V by 2 bases and J by 4 bases, and 20 bases separated the two germline ends. Germline CDR1 reads SGHVS; CDR2 reads FQNEAQ. CDR3 length: 17 amino acids. CDR3 DNA sequence: TGTGCCAGCAGCTTAAGGGTAGGGCAGGGGAGCTTCTATGGCTACACCTTC. Translated, it gives CASSLRVGQGSFYGYTF.

This clonotype was counted at least ten times. This chain uses TRBV10-3 with TRBJ1-2, with a tentative D call TRBD1 (6 bases). The V end was cut by 7 bases, the J end by 1 base, with 10 bases between. Germline V CDR1 and CDR2: ENHRY, SYGVKD. The CDR3 runs 13 residues. CDR3 sequence reads: CAITSDSNYGYTF. The DNA for the CDR3 is TGTGCCATCACCTCGGACAGTAACTATGGCTACACCTTC.